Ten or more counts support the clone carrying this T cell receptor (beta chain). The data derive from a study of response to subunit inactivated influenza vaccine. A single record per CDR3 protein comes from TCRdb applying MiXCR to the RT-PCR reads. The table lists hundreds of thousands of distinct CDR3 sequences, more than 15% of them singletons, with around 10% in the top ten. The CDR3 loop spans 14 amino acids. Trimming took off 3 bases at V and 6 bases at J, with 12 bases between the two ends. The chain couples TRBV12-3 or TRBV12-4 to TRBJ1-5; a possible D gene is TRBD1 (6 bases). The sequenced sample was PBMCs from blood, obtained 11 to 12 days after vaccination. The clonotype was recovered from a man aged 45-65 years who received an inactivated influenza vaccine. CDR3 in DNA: TGTGCCAGCAGTTTCGGACAGTCAACTCAGCCCCAGCATTTT. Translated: CASSFGQSTQPQHF.